The entry below describes one TCR beta chain. Its antigen is unknown. The sample belongs to a study of lymphopenia after photon versus proton radiotherapy. Findings and caveats of the study: After lymphocyte nadir, photon-treated repertoires showed oligoclonal expansion, especially CD8+ Temra. Relative stability marked proton patients; photon patients lost diversity and naive cells. Only patients who died were analyzed for survival; proton advantage is unproven.

The method was immunoSEQ multiplex PCR; TCRdb's version includes in-frame clones alone and lacks a portion of them. The sample includes some 31,000 clones, over 70% of them seen just once. The TCR originated in a woman in her seventies with pancreatic cancer. The specimen comprised peripheral blood, sampled from a patient treated with proton-based radiotherapy.

CDR3 DNA sequence: TGTGCCAGCAGCCGCCTTGGGGGCCAATACAATGAGCAGTTCTTC. Its translation: CASSRLGGQYNEQFF. The rearrangement links TRBV7-9 to TRBJ2-1, with TRBD1 as a possible D gene (6 bases). The length of the CDR3 is 15 residues. Germline V gene lookup returns CDR1 SEHNR and CDR2 FQNEAQ (reference sequence). Trimming shortened V by 5 bases and J by 4 bases, and 15 bases separated the two germline ends.